The clone carrying this T cell receptor (beta chain) was picked up one time. This record belongs to a study of blood T cells in healthy people across ages. A second PCR, run for about 7 to 11 cycles, used a sample-barcoded 5' primer plus a J-beta primer mix. A template-switch adaptor that had 12 random nucleotides put a tag on each cDNA molecule. MiXCR was run by TCRdb on the 5' RACE reads, yielding one entry per CDR3 protein. The profile shows approximately 600,000 distinct CDR3 sequences, under 70% of them singletons. The sequence derives from a man between 60 and 75 years old in good health. The sample comprised blood.

The CDR3 loop is CASSPGAGNTGELFF. The CDR3 DNA follows: TGCGCCAGCAGCCCAGGGGCAGGGAACACCGGGGAGCTGTTTTTT. The J gene is TRBJ2-2, the V gene TRBV5-1; possible D gene TRBD1, 6 bases. Germline V lookup: CDR1 SGHRS, CDR2 YFSETQ. CDR3 length equals 15 residues. Trimming removed 4 bases at V and 1 base at J, with 11 bases between.